This T cell receptor (beta chain) is drawn from a study of Ad26.COV2.S vaccination and SARS-CoV-2 variants. This sample's treatment: about 20 received Ad26.COV2.S at low or high dose, single or two shots; 5 received placebo; per-sample allocation not given. Vaccine and placebo recipients were sampled on day 63 after the first injection. The protocol was immunoSEQ multiplex PCR, while the TCRdb copy is restricted to in-frame clones and leaves out a portion. The profile covers hundreds of thousands of clones, with approximately 90% appearing a single time and about 4.6% taken by the ten largest. Germline loops: CDR1 MGHRA, CDR2 YSYEKL. The CDR3 totals 16 residues. V shed 1 base, J shed 5 bases, and the junction held 9 bases outside the gene matches. The sample holds one count of this clone.

This material consisted of peripheral blood, taken in a trial of Ad26.COV2.S vaccine versus placebo. The receptor's source is a person between 18 and 65 years old who received the Ad26.COV2.S COVID-19 vaccine or a placebo. The chain employs TRBV4-1 and TRBJ2-7; 9 bases are a match to TRBD1. DNA of the CDR3: TGCGCCAGCAGCCAAGGGGGGGACAGGGAGATGGACGAGCAGTACTTC. This gives the protein CASSQGGDREMDEQYF.